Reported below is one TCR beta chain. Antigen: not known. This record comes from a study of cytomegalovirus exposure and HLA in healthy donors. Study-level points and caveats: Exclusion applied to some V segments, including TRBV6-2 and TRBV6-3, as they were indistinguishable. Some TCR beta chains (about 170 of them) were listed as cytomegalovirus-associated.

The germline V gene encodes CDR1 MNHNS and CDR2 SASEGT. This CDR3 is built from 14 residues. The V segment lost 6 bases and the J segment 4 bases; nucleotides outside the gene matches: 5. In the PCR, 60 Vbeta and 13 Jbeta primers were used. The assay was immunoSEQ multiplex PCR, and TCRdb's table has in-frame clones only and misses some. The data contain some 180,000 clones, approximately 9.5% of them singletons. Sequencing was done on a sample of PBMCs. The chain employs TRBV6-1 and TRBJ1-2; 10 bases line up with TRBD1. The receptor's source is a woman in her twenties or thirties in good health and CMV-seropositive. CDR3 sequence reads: CASSPGQGPYGYTF. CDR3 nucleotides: TGTGCCAGCAGCCCGGGACAGGGGCCCTATGGCTACACCTTC.